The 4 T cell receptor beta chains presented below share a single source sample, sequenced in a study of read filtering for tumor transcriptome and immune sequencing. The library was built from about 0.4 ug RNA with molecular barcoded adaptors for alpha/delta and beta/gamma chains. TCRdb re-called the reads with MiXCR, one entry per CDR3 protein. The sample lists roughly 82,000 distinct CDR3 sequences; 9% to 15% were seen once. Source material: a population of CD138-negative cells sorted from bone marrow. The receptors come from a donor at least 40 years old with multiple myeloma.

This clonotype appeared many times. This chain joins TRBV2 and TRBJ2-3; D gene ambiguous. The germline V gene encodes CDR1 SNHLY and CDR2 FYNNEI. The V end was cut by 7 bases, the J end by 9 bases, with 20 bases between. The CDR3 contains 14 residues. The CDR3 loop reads CASIRGRAPPTQYF. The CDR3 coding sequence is TGTGCCAGCATTCGTGGAAGGGCACCCCCCACGCAGTATTTT.

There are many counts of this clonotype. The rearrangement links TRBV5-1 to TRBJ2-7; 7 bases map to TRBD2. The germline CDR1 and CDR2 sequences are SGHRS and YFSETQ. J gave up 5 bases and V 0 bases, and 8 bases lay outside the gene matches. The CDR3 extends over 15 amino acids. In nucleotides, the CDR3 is TGCGCCAGCAGCTTGGTATCCGGGGGAGGGAACGAGCAGTACTTC. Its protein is CASSLVSGGGNEQYF.

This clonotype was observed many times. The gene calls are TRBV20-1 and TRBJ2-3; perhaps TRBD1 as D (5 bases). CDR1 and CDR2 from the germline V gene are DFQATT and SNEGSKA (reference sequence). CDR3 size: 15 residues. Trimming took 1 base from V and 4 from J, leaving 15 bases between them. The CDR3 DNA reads TGCAGTGCTAGAGGAGTTACAGGTGAAGCAGATACGCAGTATTTT. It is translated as CSARGVTGEADTQYF.

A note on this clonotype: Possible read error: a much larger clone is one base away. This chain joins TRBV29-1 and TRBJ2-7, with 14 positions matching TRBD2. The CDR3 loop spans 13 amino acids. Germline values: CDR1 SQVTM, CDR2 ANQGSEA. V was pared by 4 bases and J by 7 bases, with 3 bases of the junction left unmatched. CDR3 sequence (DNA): TGCAGCGTTGGGGGGACTAGCGGGGGAGAGCAGTACTTC. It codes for CSVGGTSGGEQYF.